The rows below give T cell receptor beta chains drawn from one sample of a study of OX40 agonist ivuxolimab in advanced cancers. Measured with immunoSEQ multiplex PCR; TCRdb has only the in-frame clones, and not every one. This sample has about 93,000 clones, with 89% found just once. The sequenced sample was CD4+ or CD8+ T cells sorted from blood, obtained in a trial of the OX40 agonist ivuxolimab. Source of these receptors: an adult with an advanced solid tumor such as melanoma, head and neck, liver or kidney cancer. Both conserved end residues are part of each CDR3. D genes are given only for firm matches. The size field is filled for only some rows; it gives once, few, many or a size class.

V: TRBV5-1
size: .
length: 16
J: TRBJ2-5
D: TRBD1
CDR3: CASSLDRGAATETQYF
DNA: TGCGCCAGCAGCTTGGACAGGGGCGCTGCTACAGAGACCCAGTACTTC

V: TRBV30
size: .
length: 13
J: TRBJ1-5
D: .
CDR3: CAWSFAGNQPQHF
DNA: TGTGCCTGGAGTTTCGCAGGAAATCAGCCCCAGCATTTT

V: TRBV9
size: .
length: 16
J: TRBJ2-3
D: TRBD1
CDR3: CASSFTPGQGADTQYF
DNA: TGTGCCAGCAGCTTCACACCGGGACAGGGGGCTGATACGCAGTATTTT

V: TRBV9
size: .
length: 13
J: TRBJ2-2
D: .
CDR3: CASSVEGAGELFF
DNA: TGTGCCAGCAGCGTCGAGGGAGCCGGGGAGCTGTTTTTT

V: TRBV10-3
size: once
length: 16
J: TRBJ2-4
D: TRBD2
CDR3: CAISESGIAGENIQYF
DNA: TGTGCCATCAGTGAGTCCGGGATAGCGGGGGAAAACATTCAGTACTTC

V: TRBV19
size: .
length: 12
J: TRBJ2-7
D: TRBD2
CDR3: CASNSGAGEQYF
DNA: TGTGCCAGTAACAGCGGGGCTGGTGAGCAGTACTTC

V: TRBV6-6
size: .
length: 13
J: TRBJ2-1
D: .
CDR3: CASSSMGNNEQFF
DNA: TGTGCCAGCAGCTCAATGGGGAACAATGAGCAGTTCTTC

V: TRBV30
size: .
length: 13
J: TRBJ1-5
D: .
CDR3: CAWSALMDQPQHF
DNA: TGTGCCTGGAGTGCGCTAATGGATCAGCCCCAGCATTTT

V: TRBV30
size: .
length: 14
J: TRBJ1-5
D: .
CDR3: CAWSRDTRDQPQHF
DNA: TGTGCCTGGAGCCGGGACACGAGAGATCAGCCCCAGCATTTT

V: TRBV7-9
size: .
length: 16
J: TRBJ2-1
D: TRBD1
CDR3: CASSITGTGGHNEQFF
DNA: TGTGCCAGCAGCATTACCGGGACAGGGGGCCACAATGAGCAGTTCTTC

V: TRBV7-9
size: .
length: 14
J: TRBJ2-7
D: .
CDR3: CASSFAGAPYEQYF
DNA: TGTGCCAGCAGCTTCGCAGGGGCCCCCTACGAGCAGTACTTC

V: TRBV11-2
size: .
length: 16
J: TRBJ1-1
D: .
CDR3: CASSLDGPATRGEAFF
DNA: TGTGCCAGCAGCTTAGATGGTCCAGCCACGAGGGGTGAAGCTTTCTTT

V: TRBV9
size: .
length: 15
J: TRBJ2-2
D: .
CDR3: CASSVTLRDTGELFF
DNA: TGTGCCAGCAGCGTAACGCTAAGGGACACCGGGGAGCTGTTTTTT

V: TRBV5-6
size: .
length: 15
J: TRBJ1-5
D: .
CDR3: CASSLVENSNQPQHF
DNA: TGTGCCAGCAGCTTGGTAGAGAATAGCAATCAGCCCCAGCATTTT

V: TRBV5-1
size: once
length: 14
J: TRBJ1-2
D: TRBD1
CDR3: CASSTQGASDGYTF
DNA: TGTGCCAGCAGCACCCAGGGGGCTAGCGATGGCTACACCTTC

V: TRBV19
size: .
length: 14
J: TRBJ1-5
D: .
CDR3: CASSTAVGGQPQHF
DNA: TGTGCCAGTAGTACCGCTGTGGGGGGCCAGCCCCAGCATTTT

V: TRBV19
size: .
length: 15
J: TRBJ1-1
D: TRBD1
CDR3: CASSIGGQVKGEAFF
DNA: TGTGCCAGTAGTATAGGAGGACAGGTTAAGGGTGAAGCTTTCTTT

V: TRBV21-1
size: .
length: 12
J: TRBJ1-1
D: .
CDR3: CAGKGRDTEAFF
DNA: TGTGCCGGTAAGGGCAGGGACACTGAAGCTTTCTTT

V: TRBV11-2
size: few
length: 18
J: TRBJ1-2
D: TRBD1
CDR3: CASSSLRDRSLLNYGYTF
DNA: TGTGCCAGCAGCTCCCTCCGGGACAGGAGTCTCCTTAACTATGGCTACACCTTC

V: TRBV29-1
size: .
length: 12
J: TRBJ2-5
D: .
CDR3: CSVGLFGETQYF
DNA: TGCAGCGTGGGACTTTTCGGGGAGACCCAGTACTTC

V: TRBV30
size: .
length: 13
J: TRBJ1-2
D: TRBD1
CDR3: CAWSTGAGYGYTF
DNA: TGTGCCTGGAGTACAGGGGCGGGCTATGGCTACACCTTC

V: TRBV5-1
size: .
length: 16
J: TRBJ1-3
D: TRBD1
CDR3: CASSSGTGDGGNTIYF
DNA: TGCGCCAGCAGCTCAGGGACAGGTGATGGCGGAAACACCATATATTTT

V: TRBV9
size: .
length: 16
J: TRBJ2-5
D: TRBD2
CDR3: CASSEGLAGLEETQYF
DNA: TGTGCCAGCAGCGAGGGACTAGCGGGACTGGAAGAGACCCAGTACTTC

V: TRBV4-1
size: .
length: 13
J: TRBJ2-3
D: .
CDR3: CASSQSVVDTQYF
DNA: TGCGCCAGCAGCCAATCAGTAGTAGATACGCAGTATTTT

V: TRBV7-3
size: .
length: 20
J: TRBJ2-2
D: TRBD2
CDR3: CASSSRTSGRDPKHTGELFF
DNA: TGTGCCAGCAGCTCCCGGACTAGCGGGAGGGACCCCAAACACACCGGGGAGCTGTTTTTT

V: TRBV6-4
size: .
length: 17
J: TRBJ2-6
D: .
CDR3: CASSASGRHSGANVLTF
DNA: TGTGCCAGCAGTGCCTCGGGGCGGCACTCTGGGGCCAACGTCCTGACTTTC

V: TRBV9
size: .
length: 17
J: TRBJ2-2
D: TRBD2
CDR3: CASSVDSGRFITGELFF
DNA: TGTGCCAGCAGCGTAGATAGCGGGAGGTTTATAACCGGGGAGCTGTTTTTT

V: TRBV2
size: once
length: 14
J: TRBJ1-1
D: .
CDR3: CASSSTGSRTEAFF
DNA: TGTGCCAGCAGTTCGACAGGTTCGCGCACTGAAGCTTTCTTT

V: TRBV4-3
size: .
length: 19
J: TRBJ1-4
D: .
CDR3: CASSQDEPGRASSDEKLFF
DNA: TGCGCCAGCAGCCAAGACGAACCGGGACGGGCTTCAAGCGATGAAAAACTGTTTTTT

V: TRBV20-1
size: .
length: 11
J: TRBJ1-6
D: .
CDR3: CIDRFRSPLHF
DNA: TGCATAGACAGGTTCCGCTCACCCCTCCACTTT

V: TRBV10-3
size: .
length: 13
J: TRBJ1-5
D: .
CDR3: CATRSYSNQPQHF
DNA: TGTGCCACCAGAAGCTATAGCAATCAGCCCCAGCATTTT

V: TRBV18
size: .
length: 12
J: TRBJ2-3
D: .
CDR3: CASSRETDTQYF
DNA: TGTGCCAGCTCGAGGGAAACAGATACGCAGTATTTT

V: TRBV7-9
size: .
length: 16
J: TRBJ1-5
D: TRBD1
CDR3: CASSTSGTGSNQPQHF
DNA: TGTGCCAGCAGCACCTCCGGGACAGGTAGCAATCAGCCCCAGCATTTT

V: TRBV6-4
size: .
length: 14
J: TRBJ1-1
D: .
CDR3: CASSVEASNTEAFF
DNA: TGTGCCAGCAGTGTCGAAGCCTCGAACACTGAAGCTTTCTTT

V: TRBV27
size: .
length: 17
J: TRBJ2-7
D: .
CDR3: CASSLSIGTSEPYEQYF
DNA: TGTGCCAGCAGTTTATCGATTGGGACTTCGGAGCCCTACGAGCAGTACTTC

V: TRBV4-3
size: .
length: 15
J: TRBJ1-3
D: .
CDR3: CASSQDRLKVNTIYF
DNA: TGCGCCAGCAGCCAAGATAGACTAAAGGTTAACACCATATATTTT

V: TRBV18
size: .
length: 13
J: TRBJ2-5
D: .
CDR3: CASSGSGQETQYF
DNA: TGTGCCAGCTCCGGGTCAGGCCAAGAGACCCAGTACTTC

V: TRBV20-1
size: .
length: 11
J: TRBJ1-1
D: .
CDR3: CSAYTRGEAFF
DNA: TGCAGTGCGTACACCAGGGGAGAAGCTTTCTTT

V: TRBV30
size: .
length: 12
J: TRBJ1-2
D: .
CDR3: CAWSRKADGYTF
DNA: TGTGCCTGGAGTCGAAAGGCAGATGGCTACACCTTC

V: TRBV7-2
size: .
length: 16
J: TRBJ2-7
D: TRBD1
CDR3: CASSLYEDRDGYEQYF
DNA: TGTGCCAGCAGCCTCTACGAGGACAGGGACGGGTACGAGCAGTACTTC

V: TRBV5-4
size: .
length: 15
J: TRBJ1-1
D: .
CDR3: CASSLGGGTRTEAFF
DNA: TGTGCCAGCAGCTTGGGCGGGGGGACGAGAACTGAAGCTTTCTTT

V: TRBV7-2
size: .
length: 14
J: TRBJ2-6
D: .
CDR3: CASSRGSGANVLTF
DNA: TGTGCCAGCAGTCGCGGTAGTGGGGCCAACGTCCTGACTTTC

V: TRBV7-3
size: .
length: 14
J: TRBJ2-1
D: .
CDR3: CASSLTSQNNEQFF
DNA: TGTGCCAGCAGCTTAACAAGTCAAAACAATGAGCAGTTCTTC

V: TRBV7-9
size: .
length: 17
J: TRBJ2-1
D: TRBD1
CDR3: CASSPSPGQGFLSEQFF
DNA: TGTGCCAGCAGCCCATCACCAGGACAGGGGTTTCTTAGTGAGCAGTTCTTC

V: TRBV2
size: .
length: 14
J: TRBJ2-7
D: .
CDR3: CAGKKGISSYEQYF
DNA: TGTGCCGGGAAGAAGGGGATAAGCTCCTACGAGCAGTACTTC

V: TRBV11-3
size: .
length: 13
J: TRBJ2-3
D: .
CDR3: CASSLDERDTQYF
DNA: TGTGCCAGCAGCTTGGACGAAAGAGATACGCAGTATTTT

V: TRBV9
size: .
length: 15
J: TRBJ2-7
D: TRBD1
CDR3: CASSVEGAGDYEQYF
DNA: TGTGCCAGCAGCGTAGAGGGGGCAGGAGACTACGAGCAGTACTTC

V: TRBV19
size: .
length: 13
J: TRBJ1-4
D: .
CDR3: CASSPLVGEKLFF
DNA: TGTGCCAGTAGCCCGCTGGTTGGTGAAAAACTGTTTTTT

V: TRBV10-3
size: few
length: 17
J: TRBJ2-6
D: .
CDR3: CAISGGRAVSGANVLTF
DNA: TGTGCCATCAGTGGTGGCAGGGCGGTGTCTGGGGCCAACGTCCTGACTTTC

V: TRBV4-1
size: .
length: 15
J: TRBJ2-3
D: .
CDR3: CASSQVGRFTDTQYF
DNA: TGCGCCAGCAGCCAAGTTGGGAGGTTCACAGATACGCAGTATTTT

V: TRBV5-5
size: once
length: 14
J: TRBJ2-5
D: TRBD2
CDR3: CASSSLAGGETQYF
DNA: TGTGCCAGCAGCTCACTAGCGGGGGGAGAGACCCAGTACTTC

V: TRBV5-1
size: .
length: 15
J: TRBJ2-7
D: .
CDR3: CASSFVGSSFYEQYF
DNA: TGCGCCAGCAGCTTCGTCGGGAGTTCCTTCTACGAGCAGTACTTC

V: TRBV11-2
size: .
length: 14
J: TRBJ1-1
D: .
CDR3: CASSLNRMNTEAFF
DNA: TGTGCCAGCAGCTTAAACAGGATGAACACTGAAGCTTTCTTT

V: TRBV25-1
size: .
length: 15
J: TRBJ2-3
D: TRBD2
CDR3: CASEGASGGTDTQYF
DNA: TGTGCCAGCGAGGGGGCTAGCGGGGGCACAGATACGCAGTATTTT